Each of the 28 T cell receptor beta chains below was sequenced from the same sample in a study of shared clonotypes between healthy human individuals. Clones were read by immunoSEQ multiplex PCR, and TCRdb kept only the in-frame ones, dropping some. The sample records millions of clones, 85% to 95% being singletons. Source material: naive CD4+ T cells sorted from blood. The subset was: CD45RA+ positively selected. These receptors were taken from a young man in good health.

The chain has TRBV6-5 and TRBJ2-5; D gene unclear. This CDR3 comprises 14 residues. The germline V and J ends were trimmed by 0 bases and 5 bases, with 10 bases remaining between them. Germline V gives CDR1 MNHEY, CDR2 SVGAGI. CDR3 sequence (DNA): TGTGCCAGCAGTTACTCGGCAGCCTCGGAGACCCAGTACTTC. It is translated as CASSYSAASETQYF.

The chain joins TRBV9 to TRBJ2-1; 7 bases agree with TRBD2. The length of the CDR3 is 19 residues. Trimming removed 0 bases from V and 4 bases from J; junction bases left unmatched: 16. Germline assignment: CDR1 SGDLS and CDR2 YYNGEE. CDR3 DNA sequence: TGTGCCAGCAGCGTAGCTCTACTAGCGAGTCACGGATCTTACAATGAGCAGTTCTTC. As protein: CASSVALLASHGSYNEQFF.

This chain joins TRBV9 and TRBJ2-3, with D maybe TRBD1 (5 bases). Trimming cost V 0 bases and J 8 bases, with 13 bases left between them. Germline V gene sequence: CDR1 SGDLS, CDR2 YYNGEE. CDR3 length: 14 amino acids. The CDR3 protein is CASSVAGREGTQYF. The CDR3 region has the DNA TGTGCCAGCAGCGTAGCGGGCAGGGAAGGTACGCAGTATTTT.

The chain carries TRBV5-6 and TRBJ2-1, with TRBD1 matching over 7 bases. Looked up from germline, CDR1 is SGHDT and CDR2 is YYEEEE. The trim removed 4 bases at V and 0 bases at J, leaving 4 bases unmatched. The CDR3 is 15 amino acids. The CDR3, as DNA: TGTGCCAGCAGCCGAGGGACAGCCTCCTACAATGAGCAGTTCTTC. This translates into CASSRGTASYNEQFF. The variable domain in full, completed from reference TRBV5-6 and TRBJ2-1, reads DAGVTQSPTHLIKTRGQQVTLRCSPKSGHDTVSWYQQALGQGPQFIFQYYEEEERQRGNFPDRFSGHQFPNYSSELNVNALLLGDSALYLCASSRGTASYNEQFFGPGTRLTVL.

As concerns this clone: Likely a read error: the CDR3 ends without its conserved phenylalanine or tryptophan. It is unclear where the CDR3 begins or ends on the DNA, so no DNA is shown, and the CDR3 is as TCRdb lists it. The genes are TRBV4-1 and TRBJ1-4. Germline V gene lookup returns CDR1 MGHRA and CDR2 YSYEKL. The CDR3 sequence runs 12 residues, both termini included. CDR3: CASRRGVLDTGV.

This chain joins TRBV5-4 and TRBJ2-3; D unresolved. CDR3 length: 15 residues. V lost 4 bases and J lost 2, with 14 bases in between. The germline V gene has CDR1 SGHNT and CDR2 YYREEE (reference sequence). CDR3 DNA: TGTGCCAGCAGCCAACCGGGCCCAGACACAGATACGCAGTATTTT. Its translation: CASSQPGPDTDTQYF. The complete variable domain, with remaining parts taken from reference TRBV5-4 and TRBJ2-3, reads ETGVTQSPTHLIKTRGQQVTLRCSSQSGHNTVSWYQQALGQGPQFIFQYYREEENGRGNFPPRFSGLQFPNYSSELNVNALELDDSALYLCASSQPGPDTDTQYFGPGTRLTVL.

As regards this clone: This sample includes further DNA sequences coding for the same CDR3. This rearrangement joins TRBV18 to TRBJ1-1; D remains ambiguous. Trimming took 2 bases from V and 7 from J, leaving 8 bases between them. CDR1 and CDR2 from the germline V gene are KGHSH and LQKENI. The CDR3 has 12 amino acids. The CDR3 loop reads CASSPRRDEAFF. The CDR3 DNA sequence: TGTGCCAGCTCACCAAGGAGAGATGAAGCTTTCTTT.

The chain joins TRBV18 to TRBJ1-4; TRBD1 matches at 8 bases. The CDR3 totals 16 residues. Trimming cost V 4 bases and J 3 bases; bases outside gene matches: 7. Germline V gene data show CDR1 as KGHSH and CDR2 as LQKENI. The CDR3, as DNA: TGTGCCAGCTCACGAAGCGGACAGGGAGCTAATGAAAAACTGTTTTTT. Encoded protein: CASSRSGQGANEKLFF.

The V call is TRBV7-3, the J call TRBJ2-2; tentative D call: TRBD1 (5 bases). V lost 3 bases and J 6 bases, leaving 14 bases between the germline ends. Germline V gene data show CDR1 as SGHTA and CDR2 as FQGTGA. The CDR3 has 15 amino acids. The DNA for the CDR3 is TGTGCCAGCAGCTTGGAAGTGGGGCAAGCCGGGGAGCTGTTTTTT. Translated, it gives CASSLEVGQAGELFF. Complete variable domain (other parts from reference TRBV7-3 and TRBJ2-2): GAGVSQTPSNKVTEKGKYVELRCDPISGHTALYWYRQSLGQGPEFLIYFQGTGAADDSGLPNDRFFAVRPEGSVSTLKIQRTERGDSAVYLCASSLEVGQAGELFFGEGSRLTVL.

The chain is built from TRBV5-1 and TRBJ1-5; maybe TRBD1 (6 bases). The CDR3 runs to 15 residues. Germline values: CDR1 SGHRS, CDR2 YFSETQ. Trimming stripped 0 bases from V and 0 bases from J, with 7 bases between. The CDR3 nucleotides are TGCGCCAGCAGCTTGGGGGACAATAGCAATCAGCCCCAGCATTTT. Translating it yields CASSLGDNSNQPQHF.

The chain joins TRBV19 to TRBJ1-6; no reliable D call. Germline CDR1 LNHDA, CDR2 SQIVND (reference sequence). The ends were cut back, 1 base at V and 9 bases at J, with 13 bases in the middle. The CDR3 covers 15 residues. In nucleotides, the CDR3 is TGTGCCAGTAGTATAGGCAGTCAGGTACCTTCACCCCTCCACTTT. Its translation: CASSIGSQVPSPLHF.

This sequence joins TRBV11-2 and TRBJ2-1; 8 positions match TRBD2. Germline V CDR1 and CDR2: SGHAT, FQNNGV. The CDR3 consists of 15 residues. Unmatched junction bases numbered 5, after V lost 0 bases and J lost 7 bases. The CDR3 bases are TGTGCCAGCAGCTTAGATGGAGCGGGAGATAATGAGCAGTTCTTC. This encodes CASSLDGAGDNEQFF. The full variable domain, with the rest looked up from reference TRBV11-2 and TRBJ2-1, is EAGVAQSPRYKIIEKRQSVAFWCNPISGHATLYWYQQILGQGPKLLIQFQNNGVVDDSQLPKDRFSAERLKGVDSTLKIQPAKLEDSAVYLCASSLDGAGDNEQFFGPGTRLTVL.

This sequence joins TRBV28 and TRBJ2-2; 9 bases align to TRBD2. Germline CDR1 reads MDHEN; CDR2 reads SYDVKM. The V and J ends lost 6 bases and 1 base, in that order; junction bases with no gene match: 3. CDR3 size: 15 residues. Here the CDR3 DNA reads TGTGCCAGCAGGGCTAGCGGGATGAACACCGGGGAGCTGTTTTTT. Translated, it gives CASRASGMNTGELFF.

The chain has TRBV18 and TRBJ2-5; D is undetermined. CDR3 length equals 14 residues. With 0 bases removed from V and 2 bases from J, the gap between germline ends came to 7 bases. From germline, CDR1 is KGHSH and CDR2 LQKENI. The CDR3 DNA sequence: TGTGCCAGCTCACCACCCCACGGTCAAGAGACCCAGTACTTC. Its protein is CASSPPHGQETQYF.

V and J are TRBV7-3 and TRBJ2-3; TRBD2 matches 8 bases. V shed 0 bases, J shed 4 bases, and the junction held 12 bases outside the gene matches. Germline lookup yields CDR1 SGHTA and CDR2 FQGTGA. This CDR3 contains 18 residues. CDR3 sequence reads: CASSLTWGPAGEADTQYF. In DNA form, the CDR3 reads TGTGCCAGCAGCTTAACGTGGGGTCCAGCGGGGGAGGCAGATACGCAGTATTTT. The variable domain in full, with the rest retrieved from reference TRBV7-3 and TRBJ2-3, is GAGVSQTPSNKVTEKGKYVELRCDPISGHTALYWYRQSLGQGPEFLIYFQGTGAADDSGLPNDRFFAVRPEGSVSTLKIQRTERGDSAVYLCASSLTWGPAGEADTQYFGPGTRLTVL.

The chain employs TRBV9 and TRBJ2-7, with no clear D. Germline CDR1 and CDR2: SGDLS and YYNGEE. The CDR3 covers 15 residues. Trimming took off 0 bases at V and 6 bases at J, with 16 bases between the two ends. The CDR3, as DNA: TGTGCCAGCAGCGTAGGAGGAGTAGTGAATAGCGAGCAGTACTTC. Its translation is CASSVGGVVNSEQYF.

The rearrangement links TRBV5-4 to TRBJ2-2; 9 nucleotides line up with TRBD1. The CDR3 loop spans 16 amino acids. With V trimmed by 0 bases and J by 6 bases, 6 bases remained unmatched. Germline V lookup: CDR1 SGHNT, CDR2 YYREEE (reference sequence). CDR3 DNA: TGTGCCAGCAGCTTGGCGGGACAGGGAATCCCCGGGGAGCTGTTTTTT. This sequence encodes CASSLAGQGIPGELFF.

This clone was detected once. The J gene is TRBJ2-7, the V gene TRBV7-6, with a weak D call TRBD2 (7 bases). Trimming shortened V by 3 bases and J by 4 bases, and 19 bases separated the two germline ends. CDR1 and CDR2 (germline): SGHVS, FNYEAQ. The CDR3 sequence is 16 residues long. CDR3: CASSLGGAGDLYEQYF. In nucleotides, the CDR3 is TGTGCCAGCAGCTTGGGAGGGGCAGGGGACCTATACGAGCAGTACTTC.

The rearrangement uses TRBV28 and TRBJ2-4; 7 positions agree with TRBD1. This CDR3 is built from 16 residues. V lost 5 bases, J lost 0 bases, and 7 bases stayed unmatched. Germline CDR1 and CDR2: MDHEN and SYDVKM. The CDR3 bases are TGTGCCAGCAGTCCCACAGGGGTCCTAGCCAAAAACATTCAGTACTTC. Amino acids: CASSPTGVLAKNIQYF.

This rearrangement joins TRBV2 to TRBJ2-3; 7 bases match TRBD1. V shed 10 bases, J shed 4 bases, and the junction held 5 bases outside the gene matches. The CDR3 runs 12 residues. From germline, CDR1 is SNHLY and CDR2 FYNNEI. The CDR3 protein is CATTGVADTQYF. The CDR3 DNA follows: TGTGCCACTACAGGGGTGGCAGATACGCAGTATTTT.

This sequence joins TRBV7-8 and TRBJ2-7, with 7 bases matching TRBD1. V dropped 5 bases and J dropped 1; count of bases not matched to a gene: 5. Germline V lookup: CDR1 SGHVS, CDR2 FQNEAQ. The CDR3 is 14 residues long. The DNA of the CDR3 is TGTGCCAGCAGCCACCGGACAGGATCCTACGAGCAGTACTTC. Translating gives CASSHRTGSYEQYF.

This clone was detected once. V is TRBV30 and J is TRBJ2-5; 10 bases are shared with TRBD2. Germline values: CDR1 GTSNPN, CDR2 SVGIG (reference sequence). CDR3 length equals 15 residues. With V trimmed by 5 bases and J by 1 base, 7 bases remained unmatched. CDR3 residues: CAWGGSGRFQETQYF. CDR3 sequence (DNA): TGTGCCTGGGGCGGTAGCGGGAGGTTCCAAGAGACCCAGTACTTC. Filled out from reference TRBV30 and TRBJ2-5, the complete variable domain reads SQTIHQWPATLVQPVGSPLSLECTVEGTSNPNLYWYRQAAGRGLQLLFYSVGIGQISSEVPQNLSASRPQDRQFILSSKKLLLSDSGFYLCAWGGSGRFQETQYFGPGTRLLVL.

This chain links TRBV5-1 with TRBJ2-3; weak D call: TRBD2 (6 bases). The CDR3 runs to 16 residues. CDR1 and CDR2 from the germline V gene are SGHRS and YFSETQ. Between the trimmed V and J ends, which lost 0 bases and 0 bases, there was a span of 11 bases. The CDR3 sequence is CASSLEGGSSTDTQYF. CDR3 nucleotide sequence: TGCGCCAGCAGCTTGGAAGGAGGGTCCAGCACAGATACGCAGTATTTT.

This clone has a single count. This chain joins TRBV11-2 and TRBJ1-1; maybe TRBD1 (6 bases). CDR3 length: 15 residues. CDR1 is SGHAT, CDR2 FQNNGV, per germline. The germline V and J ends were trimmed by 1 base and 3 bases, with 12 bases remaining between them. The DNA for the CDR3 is TGTGCCAGCAGCTTAGTGGGGGGCGCCGACACTGAAGCTTTCTTT. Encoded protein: CASSLVGGADTEAFF.

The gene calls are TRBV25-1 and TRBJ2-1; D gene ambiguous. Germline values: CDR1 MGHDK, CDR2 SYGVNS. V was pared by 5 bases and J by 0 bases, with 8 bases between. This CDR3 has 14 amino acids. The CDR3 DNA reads TGTGCCAGCAGTTATTCAGGCTCCTACAATGAGCAGTTCTTC. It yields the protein CASSYSGSYNEQFF.

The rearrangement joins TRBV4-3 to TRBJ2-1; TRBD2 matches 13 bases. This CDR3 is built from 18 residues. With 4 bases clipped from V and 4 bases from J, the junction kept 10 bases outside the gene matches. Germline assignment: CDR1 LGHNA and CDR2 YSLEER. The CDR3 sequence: CASSRDVPGLAGYNEQFF. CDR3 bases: TGCGCCAGCAGCCGAGATGTTCCGGGACTAGCGGGATACAATGAGCAGTTCTTC.

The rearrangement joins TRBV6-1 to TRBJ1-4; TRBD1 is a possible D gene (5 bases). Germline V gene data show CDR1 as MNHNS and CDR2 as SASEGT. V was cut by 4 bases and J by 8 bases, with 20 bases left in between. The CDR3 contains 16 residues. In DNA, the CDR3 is TGTGCCAGCAGTGCCATGGTGAGGGGCGCATGGGAAAAACTGTTTTTT. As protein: CASSAMVRGAWEKLFF.

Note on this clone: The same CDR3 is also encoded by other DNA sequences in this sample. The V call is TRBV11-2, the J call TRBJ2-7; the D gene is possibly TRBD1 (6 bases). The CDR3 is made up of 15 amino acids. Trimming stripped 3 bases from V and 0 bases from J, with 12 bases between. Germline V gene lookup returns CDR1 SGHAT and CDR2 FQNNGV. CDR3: CASSLGAGSSYEQYF. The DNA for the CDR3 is TGTGCCAGCAGCTTGGGGGCAGGGAGCTCCTACGAGCAGTACTTC.